Included here is one TCR beta chain sequence, with context. This sample stems from a study of blood T cell repertoires in COVID-19. Assay used: immunoSEQ multiplex PCR; TCRdb lists only in-frame clones, some missing. Here the sample spans just over 350,000 clones, about 90% being singletons. The CDR3 extends over 15 amino acids. The V and J ends lost 4 bases and 4 bases respectively, with 16 bases between them. The germline gives CDR1 SGHRS, CDR2 YFSETQ. This TCR was recovered from a woman in her twenties or thirties who had recovered from COVID-19. The specimen was PBMCs or T cells enriched from blood (not recorded which). The rearrangement links TRBV5-1 to TRBJ2-3, with unresolved D. DNA of the CDR3: TGCGCCAGCAGCCTTAGTTCAGACCAGGCAGATACGCAGTATTTT. Protein: CASSLSSDQADTQYF.